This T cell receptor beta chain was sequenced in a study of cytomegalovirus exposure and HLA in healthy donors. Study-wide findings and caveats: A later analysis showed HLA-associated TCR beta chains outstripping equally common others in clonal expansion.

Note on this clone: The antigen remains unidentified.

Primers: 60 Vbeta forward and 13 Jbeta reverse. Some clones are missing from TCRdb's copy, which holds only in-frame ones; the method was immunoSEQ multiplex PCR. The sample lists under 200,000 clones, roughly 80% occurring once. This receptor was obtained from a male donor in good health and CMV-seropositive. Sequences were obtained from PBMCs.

The CDR3 spells CASSPPTHYGYTF. CDR3 sequence (DNA): TGTGCCAGCAGCCCACCTACGCACTATGGCTACACCTTC. The gene calls are TRBV7-9 and TRBJ1-2; D unresolved. The CDR3 runs to 13 residues. Deletions cut 5 bases from V and 3 bases from J, with 10 bases between. Per the germline V gene, CDR1 is SEHNR and CDR2 is FQNEAQ (reference sequence).